Each of the 23 T cell receptor beta chains below was sequenced from the same sample in a study of blood T cell repertoires in COVID-19. TCRdb's copy holds only in-frame clones and misses some; the assay was immunoSEQ multiplex PCR. The sample lists about 180,000 clones, approximately 90% occurring once. Specimen: peripheral blood. The receptors shown here come from a man between 18 and 29 years old who had recovered from COVID-19.

This sequence joins TRBV5-5 and TRBJ2-2, with 8 bases matching TRBD1. V shed 4 bases, J shed 1 base, and the junction held 3 bases outside the gene matches. The CDR3 covers 15 residues. Germline CDR1 is SGHKS and CDR2 is YYEKEE (reference sequence). The CDR3 spells CASSTGQGNTGELFF. The CDR3 DNA follows: TGTGCCAGCAGCACTGGACAGGGGAACACCGGGGAGCTGTTTTTT.

The V call is TRBV4-3, the J call TRBJ2-2; TRBD2 might be the D (6 bases). Germline loops: CDR1 LGHNA, CDR2 YSLEER. The V and J ends lost 3 bases and 5 bases respectively, with 7 bases between them. CDR3 length equals 13 residues. This CDR3 reads CASSQAGTGELFF. The CDR3 DNA reads TGCGCCAGCAGCCAGGCGGGGACCGGGGAGCTGTTTTTT.

The chain links TRBV19 to TRBJ1-1; D is unresolved. V was cut by 2 bases and J by 0 bases, with 10 bases left in between. This CDR3 has 15 amino acids. Germline-derived CDR1 and CDR2 are LNHDA and SQIVND (reference sequence). The CDR3 DNA is TGTGCCAGTAGTATACATGGGGAGGTGAACACTGAAGCTTTCTTT. Translating it yields CASSIHGEVNTEAFF.

The chain combines TRBV5-1 with TRBJ2-7; tentative D call: TRBD2 (6 bases). The CDR3 runs to 16 residues. V lost 4 bases and J lost 0, with 17 bases in between. Germline V gives CDR1 SGHRS, CDR2 YFSETQ. CDR3 sequence reads: CASSLTGGISSYEQYF. The CDR3 DNA is TGCGCCAGCAGCCTGACTGGCGGGATAAGCTCCTACGAGCAGTACTTC.

The V call is TRBV5-4, the J call TRBJ2-7, with 7 bases aligning to TRBD1. In germline, CDR1 is SGHNT, CDR2 YYREEE (reference sequence). The ends lost 4 bases at V and 1 base at J; junction bases unmatched: 5. The CDR3 runs to 14 residues. This CDR3 is CASSRRDRSYEQYF. The CDR3 region has the DNA TGTGCCAGCAGCCGCCGGGACAGATCCTACGAGCAGTACTTC.

This sequence joins TRBV10-3 and TRBJ2-1; TRBD1 agrees at 12 bases. Germline V gene data show CDR1 as ENHRY and CDR2 as SYGVKD. Trimming cost V 0 bases and J 8 bases; bases outside gene matches: 5. There are 16 residues in the CDR3. CDR3 amino acids: CAISESAGTGGDEQFF. Here the CDR3 DNA reads TGTGCCATCAGTGAGTCTGCCGGGACAGGGGGCGATGAGCAGTTCTTC.

This clone was observed a single time. Other nucleotide sequences in the sample specify the same CDR3. The chain recombines TRBV2 with TRBJ2-2; no clear D. The V end lost 8 bases, the J end lost 6 bases, and 4 bases lay between the germline ends. This CDR3 is built from 10 residues. The germline V gene has CDR1 SNHLY and CDR2 FYNNEI. The CDR3 sequence is CASRAGELFF. CDR3 sequence (DNA): TGTGCCAGCCGCGCCGGGGAGCTGTTTTTT.

J is TRBJ1-1 and V is TRBV27; the D is unclear. The CDR3 sequence is 14 residues long. The V gene's germline CDR1 is MNHEY and CDR2 SMNVEV (reference sequence). V shed 2 bases and J shed 1 base, with 8 bases lying between them. CDR3 nucleotides: TGTGCCAGCAGTTTAGCCCCGGGGAACACTGAAGCTTTCTTT. Its protein product is CASSLAPGNTEAFF.

The chain is built from TRBV29-1 and TRBJ2-5; 11 bases match TRBD2. V lost 7 bases and J lost 0; bases outside the gene matches: 7. Per the germline V gene, CDR1 is SQVTM and CDR2 is ANQGSEA. The CDR3 is 15 residues long. The CDR3 DNA reads as TGCAGCGCAGGCAGACTAGCGGGGCACCAAGAGACCCAGTACTTC. It is translated as CSAGRLAGHQETQYF. The full variable domain, completed using reference TRBV29-1 and TRBJ2-5, is SAVISQKPSRDICQRGTSLTIQCQVDSQVTMMFWYRQQPGQSLTLIATANQGSEATYESGFVIDKFPISRPNLTFSTLTVSNMSPEDSSIYLCSAGRLAGHQETQYFGPGTRLLVL.

This sequence joins TRBV18 and TRBJ1-2; TRBD1 might be the D (5 bases). Germline CDR1 KGHSH, CDR2 LQKENI. This CDR3 comprises 17 residues. Trimming stripped 2 bases from V and 4 bases from J, with 20 bases between. The CDR3 sequence is CASSPLPSQGTSYGYTF. As DNA, the CDR3 is TGTGCCAGCTCACCATTGCCGAGCCAGGGTACCTCCTATGGCTACACCTTC. The whole variable domain, remainder taken from reference TRBV18 and TRBJ1-2, is NAGVMQNPRHLVRRRGQEARLRCSPMKGHSHVYWYRQLPEEGLKFMVYLQKENIIDESGMPKERFSAEFPKEGPSILRIQQVVRGDSAAYFCASSPLPSQGTSYGYTFGSGTRLTVV.

Turning to this clone: This sample also contains other DNA sequences that code for the same CDR3. The chain combines TRBV12-3 or TRBV12-4 with TRBJ2-2; TRBD2 is a possible D gene (6 bases). This CDR3 is built from 12 residues. The ends were cut back, 5 bases at V and 5 bases at J, with 6 bases in the middle. The CDR3 loop reads CASSRGTGELFF. In DNA form, the CDR3 reads TGTGCCAGCAGTCGGGGGACCGGGGAGCTGTTTTTT.

The chain joins TRBV6-4 to TRBJ1-1, with no clear D. V was trimmed by 1 base and J by 7 bases, leaving 10 bases between them. CDR3 length: 13 amino acids. Germline CDR1 and CDR2: MRHNA and SNTAGT. The CDR3 protein is CASSDWEGGEAFF. The CDR3 DNA follows: TGTGCCAGCAGTGACTGGGAGGGAGGTGAAGCTTTCTTT.

The rearrangement links TRBV7-3 to TRBJ1-1; D perhaps matches TRBD1 (5 bases). Between the trimmed V and J ends, which lost 1 base and 0 bases, there was a span of 12 bases. The germline V gene has CDR1 SGHTA and CDR2 FQGTGA. The CDR3 spans 16 residues. The CDR3 loop is CASSLRGGNLNTEAFF. CDR3 bases: TGTGCCAGCAGCTTAAGGGGGGGTAATTTGAACACTGAAGCTTTCTTT.

The V and J genes are TRBV24-1 and TRBJ2-1, with D perhaps matching TRBD2 (6 bases). This CDR3 is built from 14 residues. The V end lost 7 bases, the J end lost 3 bases, and 12 bases lay between the germline ends. Germline CDR1 KGHDR, CDR2 SFDVKD. The CDR3 reads CATSRDSHYNEQFF. The CDR3 DNA follows: TGTGCCACCAGCCGGGACTCTCACTACAATGAGCAGTTCTTC.

The genes are TRBV30 and TRBJ1-6; 8 bases are shared with TRBD1. V was pared by 5 bases and J by 7 bases, with 7 bases of the junction left unmatched. The CDR3 covers 14 residues. Germline-derived CDR1 and CDR2 are GTSNPN and SVGIG (reference sequence). The CDR3 bases are TGTGCCTGGGAAATCACAGGGGGAAATTCACCCCTCCACTTT. It codes for CAWEITGGNSPLHF.

V gene TRBV27 combines with J gene TRBJ2-1; 7 bases agree with TRBD2. The ends lost 5 bases at V and 8 bases at J; junction bases unmatched: 9. From germline, CDR1 is MNHEY and CDR2 SMNVEV (reference sequence). This CDR3 has 14 residues. The CDR3 loop reads CASSILAASDEQFF. In nucleotides, the CDR3 is TGTGCCAGCAGTATTCTAGCGGCTTCGGATGAGCAGTTCTTC.

This clone has just a few counts. DNA for the CDR3: TGTGCCATCATGGGCACGGCGGGAGCAGCGACAGATACGCAGTATTTT. This translates into CAIMGTAGAATDTQYF. The V gene is TRBV10-3, the J gene TRBJ2-3; 7 bases agree with TRBD2. CDR3 size: 16 residues. V lost 7 bases, J lost 3 bases, and 13 bases stayed unmatched. Per the germline V gene, CDR1 is ENHRY and CDR2 is SYGVKD.

This clone has more than one count but fewer than ten. The chain is built from TRBV18 and TRBJ2-1; 10 bases fit TRBD2. CDR1 and CDR2 (germline): KGHSH, LQKENI. V lost 5 bases and J lost 5; bases outside the gene matches: 9. The CDR3 spans 16 residues. Here the CDR3 reads CASSTFRTSGNNEQFF. CDR3 bases: TGTGCCAGCTCAACCTTCCGGACTAGCGGAAACAATGAGCAGTTCTTC.

This clone is a singleton in its sample. J is TRBJ2-3 and V is TRBV3-1 (or the pseudogene TRBV3-2), with 11 bases aligning to TRBD2. The CDR3 has 20 amino acids. The germline V gene has CDR1 LGHDT and CDR2 YNNKEL (reference sequence). Losses at the gene ends were 6 bases for V and 0 bases for J; bases not matched to a gene: 17. This CDR3 reads CASRPRLAGHRTSSTDTQYF. The CDR3, as DNA: TGTGCCAGCAGGCCGAGACTAGCGGGACATCGAACCTCTAGCACAGATACGCAGTATTTT.

This clone was found a few times. V usage is TRBV6-2 or TRBV6-3 and J usage is TRBJ2-3; 11 nucleotides agree with TRBD2. Unmatched junction bases numbered 3, after V lost 1 base and J lost 0 bases. Germline V gene data show CDR1 as MNHEY and CDR2 as SVGEGT. This CDR3 comprises 17 residues. DNA for the CDR3: TGTGCCAGCAGTTACTGGGGACTAGCGGCTAGCACAGATACGCAGTATTTT. It yields the protein CASSYWGLAASTDTQYF.

V is TRBV6-1 and J is TRBJ1-1; D unclear. Trimming took off 2 bases at V and 5 bases at J, with 12 bases between the two ends. Per the germline V gene, CDR1 is MNHNS and CDR2 is SASEGT. This CDR3 spans 14 amino acids. The CDR3 loop reads CASSEWRRRTEAFF. The CDR3 DNA is TGTGCCAGCAGTGAATGGAGGCGCCGGACTGAAGCTTTCTTT.

J is TRBJ1-5 and V is TRBV30; D unclear. The V end lost 0 bases, the J end lost 9 bases, and 9 bases lay between the germline ends. Germline loops: CDR1 GTSNPN, CDR2 SVGIG (reference sequence). The CDR3 contains 12 residues. In DNA form, the CDR3 reads TGTGCCTGGAGTGTTGGCAAACCGCCCCAGCATTTT. Protein sequence: CAWSVGKPPQHF.

V usage is TRBV19 and J usage is TRBJ1-1, with 9 bases lining up with TRBD1. V shed 5 bases and J 4 bases; nucleotides not matched to a gene: 8. The CDR3 extends over 15 amino acids. Germline assignment: CDR1 LNHDA and CDR2 SQIVND (reference sequence). In DNA, the CDR3 is TGTGCCAGTAGTCGCGGGAGGACAGGGGTCACTGAAGCTTTCTTT. This encodes CASSRGRTGVTEAFF.